The entry below describes one T cell receptor (beta chain). From germline, CDR1 is SGHDN and CDR2 FVKESK. V lost 1 base and J lost 3, with 11 bases in between. CDR3 length: 15 residues. The data were obtained in a study of control samples from healthy donors and cancer patients. The table came from immunoSEQ multiplex PCR; TCRdb's copy has only in-frame clones and leaves some out. Altogether about 180,000 clones are present, 85% to 95% being singletons, with the ten largest covering 1.4%. The receptor was isolated from a man in his thirties or forties in good health. The chain combines TRBV14 with TRBJ2-3; a weak D match, TRBD2 (5 bases). The sequenced material came from blood. The CDR3 protein is CASSQGGWETDTQYF. In nucleotides, the CDR3 is TGTGCCAGCAGCCAAGGGGGATGGGAGACAGATACGCAGTATTTT. Looking up the rest from reference TRBV14 and TRBJ2-3 gives the full variable domain: EAGVTQFPSHSVIEKGQTVTLRCDPISGHDNLYWYRRVMGKEIKFLLHFVKESKQDESGMPNNRFLAERTGGTYSTLKVQPAELEDSGVYFCASSQGGWETDTQYFGPGTRLTVL.